The 26 T cell receptor beta chains in this list originate from one sample, sequenced in a study of a mutant IDH1 vaccine in newly diagnosed glioma. Assay used: immunoSEQ multiplex PCR; TCRdb lists only in-frame clones, some missing. This sample has around 20,000 clones, with just under 90% found just once. Their specific antigens are unknown. Noted time point: week 11, during vaccination. The vaccine gave 300 ug of a 20-mer mutant IDH1 peptide subcutaneously per dose. The source was PBMCs, collected from a glioma patient whose treatment included an IDH1 peptide vaccine. The receptors were gathered from a woman aged 40 to 50 with glioma.

V and J are TRBV4-1 and TRBJ2-6; maybe TRBD2 (6 bases). Trimming removed 2 bases at V and 0 bases at J, with 14 bases between. CDR1 and CDR2 (germline): MGHRA, YSYEKL. The CDR3 has 18 amino acids. CDR3 protein: CASSQNGGFSSGANVLTF. CDR3 coding DNA: TGCGCCAGCAGCCAAAACGGGGGATTCTCCTCTGGGGCCAACGTCCTGACTTTC.

This clone appeared a few times. The DNA for the CDR3 is TGTGCCAGCAGCTTGGGCAAGGCGAGCACCGGGGAGCTGTTTTTT. Its protein product is CASSLGKASTGELFF. V usage is TRBV7-9 and J usage is TRBJ2-2; D is unclear. Germline V lookup: CDR1 SEHNR, CDR2 FQNEAQ (reference sequence). CDR3 length: 15 amino acids. Trimming stripped 3 bases from V and 4 bases from J, with 12 bases between.

The chain joins TRBV7-9 to TRBJ2-2, with 15 bases fitting TRBD2. The germline V gene has CDR1 SEHNR and CDR2 FQNEAQ (reference sequence). The CDR3 runs to 17 residues. Trimming at V came to 6 bases and at J to 7 bases, leaving 9 bases not matched to a gene. CDR3 protein: CASRTGLAGGPSGELFF. The CDR3 nucleotides are TGTGCCAGCAGGACCGGACTAGCGGGAGGGCCAAGCGGGGAGCTGTTTTTT. Complete variable domain (other parts from reference TRBV7-9 and TRBJ2-2): DTGVSQNPRHKITKRGQNVTFRCDPISEHNRLYWYRQTLGQGPEFLTYFQNEAQLEKSRLLSDRFSAERPKGSFSTLEIQRTEQGDSAMYLCASRTGLAGGPSGELFFGEGSRLTVL.

The CDR3 DNA reads TGTGCCATCAGTTCCGGGACAGGGTCTACCGGGGAGCTGTTTTTT. Protein product: CAISSGTGSTGELFF. V usage is TRBV10-3 and J usage is TRBJ2-2; 9 bases are a match to TRBD1. V lost 5 bases and J lost 5; bases outside the gene matches: 6. This CDR3 contains 15 residues. Looked up from germline, CDR1 is ENHRY and CDR2 is SYGVKD.

This clone was recorded only once. This sequence joins TRBV2 and TRBJ2-2; D gene unclear. The CDR3 loop spans 11 amino acids. CDR1 and CDR2 from the germline V gene are SNHLY and FYNNEI. V was clipped by 6 bases and J by 5 bases, with 4 bases between them. Here the CDR3 DNA reads TGTGCCAGCAGCCGTACCGGGGAGCTGTTTTTT. Translated, it gives CASSRTGELFF. The full variable domain, rest sourced from reference TRBV2 and TRBJ2-2, is EPEVTQTPSHQVTQMGQEVILRCVPISNHLYFYWYRQILGQKVEFLVSFYNNEISEKSEIFDDQFSVERPDGSNFTLKIRSTKLEDSAMYFCASSRTGELFFGEGSRLTVL.

V and J are TRBV4-1 and TRBJ1-5, with D possibly being TRBD1 (6 bases). CDR1 and CDR2 from the germline V gene are MGHRA and YSYEKL. V was trimmed by 0 bases and J by 7 bases, leaving 19 bases between them. The CDR3 covers 17 residues. The CDR3 region is CASSQDLGARGPQPQHF. In DNA form, the CDR3 reads TGCGCCAGCAGCCAAGATCTCGGGGCCAGGGGTCCACAGCCCCAGCATTTT.

Regarding this clone: At one boundary the junction diverges from the germline segment, which might be a read error. The CDR3 DNA is TGTGCTAGCAGCTTAGCGAGGGGGAACCAAGAGACCCAGTACTTC. Encoded protein: CASSLARGNQETQYF. The chain carries TRBV7-7 and TRBJ2-5; possible D gene TRBD1, 6 bases. The CDR3 totals 15 residues. The germline V gene has CDR1 SSHAT and CDR2 FNYEAQ (reference sequence).

This clone appeared a single time. This sequence joins TRBV10-3 and TRBJ1-5, with D maybe TRBD1 (6 bases). The CDR3 contains 15 residues. Germline loops: CDR1 ENHRY, CDR2 SYGVKD. V lost 0 bases, J lost 7 bases, and 13 bases lay in between. CDR3 DNA: TGTGCCATCAGTGAGTCGGGTAGGGGGAACCAGCCCCAGCATTTT. Its protein is CAISESGRGNQPQHF.

V gene TRBV5-1 combines with J gene TRBJ1-2, with D possibly matching TRBD1 (5 bases). The CDR3 contains 15 residues. Trimming removed 0 bases at V and 2 bases at J, with 11 bases between. Germline V gene data show CDR1 as SGHRS and CDR2 as YFSETQ. The CDR3 spells CASSLALRDNYGYTF. In DNA, the CDR3 is TGCGCCAGCAGCTTGGCCTTGAGGGACAACTATGGCTACACCTTC.

The gene calls are TRBV10-1 and TRBJ1-1; D is undetermined. Between the trimmed V and J ends, which lost 3 bases and 4 bases, there was a span of 3 bases. Germline V gene sequence: CDR1 WNHNN, CDR2 SYGVQD (reference sequence). This CDR3 comprises 11 residues. In DNA form, the CDR3 reads TGCGCCAGCAGTGAACCCACTGAAGCTTTCTTT. It encodes CASSEPTEAFF.

This clone has just a few counts. The chain carries TRBV4-2 and TRBJ2-7; 9 bases align to TRBD2. CDR1 and CDR2 (germline): LGHNA, YNFKEQ. J lost 3 bases, V lost 5 bases, and 23 bases had no gene match. This CDR3 comprises 20 residues. In DNA form, the CDR3 reads TGTGCCAGCAGCTATCAAGGGGGAGCGGGAGGTGGACTGGGGAACTACGAGCAGTACTTC. Its protein is CASSYQGGAGGGLGNYEQYF.

This clone was seen only once. The chain joins TRBV30 to TRBJ2-7, with D unclear. The V gene lost 1 base and the J gene lost 5 bases, with 6 bases spanning the gap. The CDR3 totals 11 residues. Per germline, CDR1 GTSNPN and CDR2 SVGIG (reference sequence). CDR3 amino acids: CAWSGRDEQYF. The CDR3 DNA is TGTGCCTGGAGTGGTAGGGACGAGCAGTACTTC.

This chain links TRBV2 with TRBJ2-2; D may be TRBD1 (5 bases). V lost 5 bases, J lost 0 bases, and 7 bases lay in between. Germline V CDR1 and CDR2: SNHLY, FYNNEI. The CDR3 sequence is 14 residues long. CDR3 protein: CASSLDTNTGELFF. The CDR3 region has the DNA TGTGCCAGCAGTTTGGACACGAACACCGGGGAGCTGTTTTTT.

The V and J genes are TRBV5-1 and TRBJ2-5; TRBD1 matches at 8 bases. The CDR3 is made up of 12 amino acids. Germline loops: CDR1 SGHRS, CDR2 YFSETQ. The trim removed 7 bases at V and 3 bases at J, leaving 2 bases unmatched. The DNA for the CDR3 is TGCGCCAGCGGACAGGGAGAAGAGACCCAGTACTTC. It translates to CASGQGEETQYF.

V usage is TRBV6-5 and J usage is TRBJ2-7; 7 nucleotides line up with TRBD1. The germline V gene has CDR1 MNHEY and CDR2 SVGAGI. V dropped 8 bases and J dropped 2; count of bases not matched to a gene: 12. This CDR3 is 15 amino acids long. The CDR3, as DNA: TGTGCCAGCCTTTACCGTGACAGGGACACCTACGAGCAGTACTTC. Translating gives CASLYRDRDTYEQYF.

The genes are TRBV9 and TRBJ1-1, with D possibly matching TRBD1 (5 bases). This CDR3 has 15 amino acids. The V gene's germline CDR1 is SGDLS and CDR2 YYNGEE. V was pared by 0 bases and J by 8 bases, with 17 bases between. The CDR3 region is CASSVALTGRQEAFF. In nucleotides, the CDR3 is TGTGCCAGCAGCGTAGCCCTTACAGGCCGTCAGGAAGCTTTCTTT.

The chain joins TRBV7-9 to TRBJ2-6; D remains unclear. This CDR3 contains 17 residues. Trimming took 6 bases from V and 0 from J, leaving 15 bases between them. Germline assignment: CDR1 SEHNR and CDR2 FQNEAQ (reference sequence). Here the CDR3 reads CASSSTLRSSGANVLTF. The CDR3 bases are TGTGCCAGCAGTTCCACCCTACGAAGCTCTGGGGCCAACGTCCTGACTTTC.

The chain combines TRBV30 with TRBJ2-3, with D possibly being TRBD2 (5 bases). Germline V lookup: CDR1 GTSNPN, CDR2 SVGIG (reference sequence). The CDR3 is 12 residues long. V gave up 5 bases and J gave up 0 bases, with 6 bases separating them. The CDR3 region has the DNA TGTGCCTGGGGCGGGAGCACAGATACGCAGTATTTT. Translating it yields CAWGGSTDTQYF.

V usage is TRBV6-5 and J usage is TRBJ1-1; D is unresolved. The CDR3 consists of 14 residues. Trimming cost V 7 bases and J 1 base, with 13 bases left between them. Germline loops: CDR1 MNHEY, CDR2 SVGAGI. CDR3 sequence reads: CASNPRDTNTEAFF. CDR3 bases: TGTGCCAGCAATCCCCGGGATACGAACACTGAAGCTTTCTTT.

J is TRBJ1-2 and V is TRBV9, with D possibly being TRBD1 (5 bases). V lost 7 bases and J 1 base, leaving 17 bases between the germline ends. The CDR3 sequence is 15 residues long. CDR1 SGDLS and CDR2 YYNGEE come from the germline V gene. This CDR3 reads CASAAGGGSNYGYTF. CDR3 DNA: TGTGCCAGCGCAGCGGGGGGTGGCAGTAACTATGGCTACACCTTC.

The rearrangement uses TRBV29-1 and TRBJ2-2; TRBD2 matches at 9 bases. Germline V lookup: CDR1 SQVTM, CDR2 ANQGSEA. The CDR3 is made up of 15 amino acids. The trim removed 4 bases at V and 3 bases at J, leaving 6 bases unmatched. This chain's CDR3 is CSVGWGLADTGELFF. DNA of the CDR3: TGCAGCGTTGGATGGGGACTAGCAGACACCGGGGAGCTGTTTTTT.

A word on this clone: The junction and the germline gene differ at one end; a read error may be behind it. The V call is TRBV19, the J call TRBJ2-5, with a tentative D call TRBD1 (6 bases). The CDR3 consists of 15 residues. Germline CDR1 reads LNHDA; CDR2 reads SQIVND (reference sequence). The CDR3 loop reads CASSLERTEGETQYF. The DNA of the CDR3 is TGTGCCAGTAGTCTAGAGAGGACAGAGGGGGAGACCCAGTACTTC.

The chain is built from TRBV29-1 and TRBJ2-7; 9 nucleotides match TRBD1. V lost 6 bases to trimming and J lost 6 bases; unmatched junction nucleotides: 6. CDR3 length: 12 residues. The germline gives CDR1 SQVTM, CDR2 ANQGSEA. The CDR3 region is CSVWDRVFEQYF. The CDR3 DNA reads as TGCAGCGTGTGGGACAGGGTCTTCGAGCAGTACTTC.

This chain connects TRBV4-1 to TRBJ2-7, with 8 bases that match TRBD1. Germline V gene lookup returns CDR1 MGHRA and CDR2 YSYEKL. The trim removed 1 base at V and 0 bases at J, leaving 2 bases unmatched. The CDR3 consists of 15 residues. This CDR3 is CASSQARGLSYEQYF. The CDR3 region has the DNA TGCGCCAGCAGCCAAGCCAGGGGGCTCTCCTACGAGCAGTACTTC.

The chain uses TRBV29-1 and TRBJ2-7; 13 bases map to TRBD2. Losses at the gene ends were 4 bases for V and 4 bases for J; bases not matched to a gene: 4. CDR1 SQVTM and CDR2 ANQGSEA come from the germline V gene. There are 14 residues in the CDR3. The CDR3 region is CSVARLAGGYEQYF. The CDR3 DNA sequence: TGCAGCGTTGCCCGACTAGCGGGAGGTTACGAGCAGTACTTC.

The rearrangement joins TRBV5-1 to TRBJ1-2; unclear D gene. This CDR3 region has 14 residues. Germline CDR1 SGHRS, CDR2 YFSETQ. With 0 bases removed from V and 8 bases from J, the gap between germline ends came to 14 bases. The CDR3 spells CASSLVQAGWGYTF. The CDR3 nucleotides read TGCGCCAGCAGCTTGGTTCAGGCCGGCTGGGGCTACACCTTC. Filled out from reference TRBV5-1 and TRBJ1-2, the complete variable domain reads KAGVTQTPRYLIKTRGQQVTLSCSPISGHRSVSWYQQTPGQGLQFLFEYFSETQRNKGNFPGRFSGRQFSNSRSEMNVSTLELGDSALYLCASSLVQAGWGYTFGSGTRLTVV.